This TCR beta chain was identified during a study of blood T cell repertoires in COVID-19. Measured with immunoSEQ multiplex PCR; TCRdb has only the in-frame clones, and not every one. The table shows about 160,000 clones, with approximately 78% occurring only once. V was clipped by 10 bases and J by 6 bases; unmatched bases: 14. The CDR3 has 14 residues. Per germline, CDR1 MNHNY and CDR2 SVGAGI (reference sequence). This rearrangement joins TRBV6-6 to TRBJ1-1, with 7 bases lining up with TRBD1. Sequencing was carried out using peripheral blood. This clonotype was sampled from a human donor with acute or convalescent COVID-19. The donor label of this sample is uncertain. CDR3 residues: CATRGQGGIAEAFF. Here the CDR3 DNA reads TGTGCCACCAGAGGGCAGGGGGGTATCGCTGAAGCTTTCTTT.